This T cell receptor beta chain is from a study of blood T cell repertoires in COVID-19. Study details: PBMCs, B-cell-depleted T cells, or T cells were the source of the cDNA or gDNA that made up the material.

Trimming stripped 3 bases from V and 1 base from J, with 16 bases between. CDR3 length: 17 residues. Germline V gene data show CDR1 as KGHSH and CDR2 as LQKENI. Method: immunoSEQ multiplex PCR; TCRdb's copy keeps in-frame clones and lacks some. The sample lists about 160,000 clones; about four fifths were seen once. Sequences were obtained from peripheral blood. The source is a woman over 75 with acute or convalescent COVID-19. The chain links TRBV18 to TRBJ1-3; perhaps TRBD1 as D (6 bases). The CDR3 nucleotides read TGTGCCAGCTCACCGTACAGGGCAGACTCATCTGGAAACACCATATATTTT. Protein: CASSPYRADSSGNTIYF. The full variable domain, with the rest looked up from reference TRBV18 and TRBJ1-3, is NAGVMQNPRHLVRRRGQEARLRCSPMKGHSHVYWYRQLPEEGLKFMVYLQKENIIDESGMPKERFSAEFPKEGPSILRIQQVVRGDSAAYFCASSPYRADSSGNTIYFGEGSWLTVV.